This T cell receptor (beta chain) was sequenced for a study of T-cell reconstitution after alpha-beta-depleted transplantation in children. This clonotype was picked up many times. Its antigen is currently unknown. Overall study findings and caveats: A year had passed since transplant, and T-cell counts and diversity by then came mostly from newly produced T cells.

Germline V gene data show CDR1 as SQVTM and CDR2 as ANQGSEA. The V end was cut by 4 bases, the J end by 5 bases, with 11 bases between. This CDR3 is 12 amino acids long. A TCRbeta library incorporating unique molecular identifiers was prepared. One entry per CDR3 protein results from TCRdb running MiXCR on the PCR reads. Altogether a few hundred thousand distinct CDR3 sequences are present, less than 9.5% being singletons, with the ten largest covering about 8.2%. This material consisted of peripheral blood, taken 360 days after TCRalphabeta/CD19-depleted stem cell transplant. This sequence was found in a female patient aged 2-9 years who had a stem cell transplant for Fanconi anemia, so the T cells may come from the graft donor. The chain uses TRBV29-1 and TRBJ1-1; D uncertain. DNA of the CDR3: TGCAGCGTTGGTGGCGGATGGACTGAAGCTTTCTTT. Translating gives CSVGGGWTEAFF.